This TCR beta chain was found in a study of metastatic and nonmetastatic thyroid tumors. Turning to the study itself: Peripheral blood and tumor or nodule samples from malignant and benign thyroid patients were compared.

About this clone: Its target is not known.

In the authors' workflow: Clinicopathological groups differed in CDR3, with these differences serving to build a distant-metastasis classifier for papillary thyroid cancer. With MiXCR, TCRdb reprocessed the PCR reads. TCRdb's processing, not the authors' own work, is the source of the V and J calls. The sample shows over 20,000 clones, 28% of them seen only once. Study-level results: TCR beta diversity was reportedly significantly higher in malignant thyroid tumors than benign nodules, in blood and tumor.

CDR1 and CDR2 (germline): SEHNR, FQNEAQ (reference sequence). The length of the CDR3 is 14 residues. The germline V and J ends were trimmed by 3 bases and 5 bases, with 13 bases remaining between them. None of the patients had undergone any treatment ahead of thyroid surgery. This sequence joins TRBV7-9 and TRBJ1-2; D is undetermined. The TCR sequence derives from a male donor with papillary thyroid cancer or a benign thyroid nodule (not recorded which). Some clones in this sample may be carry-over from other donors' samples. Source material: tumor tissue. The CDR3 loop is CASSFSGGRYGYTF. The DNA for the CDR3 is TGTGCCAGCAGCTTTAGCGGAGGGCGTTATGGCTACACCTTC.